The 22 T cell receptor beta chains reported below all come from one sample, sequenced in a study of regulatory dendritic cells for organ transplantation. Sorted T cells were CFSE-labeled and cultured 4 to 5 days with allogeneic regulatory or mature dendritic cells at 1:10. No antigens are known for them. The assay was immunoSEQ multiplex PCR, and TCRdb's table has in-frame clones only and misses some. This table has about 12,000 clones, around nine tenths appearing once. The sample comprised naive CD8+ T cells from blood cultured with dendritic cells. The subset: CD45RA+ naive T cells. Receptor source: a human donor in good health.

This clone occurred once. The chain has TRBV6-5 and TRBJ2-7, with TRBD2 matching 8 bases. V lost 3 bases to trimming and J lost 3 bases; unmatched junction nucleotides: 1. The CDR3 runs to 13 residues. Germline values: CDR1 MNHEY, CDR2 SVGAGI. CDR3 bases: TGTGCCAGCAGTTATGGGACTAGCTACGAGCAGTACTTC. It encodes CASSYGTSYEQYF.

The chain is built from TRBV25-1 and TRBJ1-1; no clear D. The CDR3 spans 13 residues. Germline values: CDR1 MGHDK, CDR2 SYGVNS. V gave up 4 bases and J gave up 0 bases, with 6 bases separating them. This chain's CDR3 is CASSVGMNTEAFF. CDR3 DNA: TGTGCCAGCAGTGTCGGCATGAACACTGAAGCTTTCTTT.

This clone was recorded only once. Here the CDR3 DNA reads TGTGCCAGCAGCCTCGGAAAGACCCAGTACTTC. Translation: CASSLGKTQYF. The chain couples TRBV9 to TRBJ2-5; D call uncertain. This CDR3 contains 11 residues. Per germline, CDR1 SGDLS and CDR2 YYNGEE. The V gene lost 4 bases and the J gene lost 6 bases, with 7 bases spanning the gap.

This clone was recorded only once. The V call is TRBV20-1, the J call TRBJ1-4; TRBD1 might be the D (6 bases). There are 11 residues in the CDR3. Germline V gene data show CDR1 as DFQATT and CDR2 as SNEGSKA (reference sequence). Here the CDR3 reads CSGQKNEKLFF. The CDR3 DNA reads TGCAGCGGACAGAAAAATGAAAAACTGTTTTTT.

The rearrangement uses TRBV30 and TRBJ2-7; 8 nucleotides align to TRBD2. This CDR3 comprises 14 residues. V dropped 2 bases and J dropped 2; count of bases not matched to a gene: 5. In germline, CDR1 is GTSNPN, CDR2 SVGIG (reference sequence). CDR3 DNA: TGTGCCTGGAGTATAAGCGGGAGAACCTACGAGCAGTACTTC. It is translated as CAWSISGRTYEQYF.

The chain has TRBV7-3 and TRBJ1-1, with D unclear. Trimming removed 2 bases from V and 1 base from J, with 5 bases in between. Germline V gene lookup returns CDR1 SGHTA and CDR2 FQGTGA. CDR3 length: 13 amino acids. The CDR3 loop is CASSLGENTEAFF. CDR3 bases: TGTGCCAGCAGCTTAGGGGAGAACACTGAAGCTTTCTTT.

Only one count was recorded for this clone. This sequence joins TRBV6-6 and TRBJ2-1, with D maybe TRBD2 (6 bases). The V end was cut by 8 bases, the J end by 6 bases, with 20 bases between. The germline V gene has CDR1 MNHNY and CDR2 SVGAGI (reference sequence). This CDR3 comprises 15 residues. CDR3 protein: CASGTTGGLLNEQFF. CDR3 DNA sequence: TGTGCCAGCGGAACCACCGGAGGGCTTCTCAATGAGCAGTTCTTC.

V gene TRBV11-2 combines with J gene TRBJ1-4, with D possibly being TRBD1 (5 bases). The CDR3 has 12 residues. Per germline, CDR1 SGHAT and CDR2 FQNNGV. Between the trimmed V and J ends, which lost 4 bases and 12 bases, there was a span of 12 bases. CDR3 nucleotides: TGTGCCAGCAGCTCGGTTTGGGGGGAACTGTTTTTT. As protein: CASSSVWGELFF.

The chain employs TRBV28 and TRBJ2-5; 9 bases agree with TRBD1. The CDR3 is made up of 15 amino acids. CDR1 is MDHEN and CDR2 is SYDVKM in the germline V gene. After removal of 5 bases from V and 5 bases from J, the junction contained 9 bases not matched to a gene. In DNA form, the CDR3 reads TGTGCCAGCAGTGAAATAACAGGGGGCTGGGAGACCCAGTACTTC. This codes for CASSEITGGWETQYF.

The chain is built from TRBV11-2 and TRBJ2-3; D gene unclear. CDR3 length: 14 residues. With 6 bases removed from V and 2 bases from J, the gap between germline ends came to 12 bases. Germline V gene lookup returns CDR1 SGHAT and CDR2 FQNNGV. DNA of the CDR3: TGTGCCAGCAGTTGGGAATCCCCCACAGATACGCAGTATTTT. Amino acid sequence: CASSWESPTDTQYF.

V and J are TRBV7-8 and TRBJ2-1; D tentatively reads TRBD1 or TRBD2 (5 bases each). CDR3 length: 16 residues. V was clipped by 5 bases and J by 0 bases, with 14 bases between them. CDR1 SGHVS and CDR2 FQNEAQ come from the germline V gene. The CDR3 spells CASSIRGDFSYNEQFF. CDR3 in DNA: TGTGCCAGCAGCATAAGGGGAGACTTCTCCTACAATGAGCAGTTCTTC.

The rearrangement uses TRBV11-2 and TRBJ2-3; D is unclear. CDR3 size: 12 residues. Trimming cost V 4 bases and J 8 bases, with 10 bases left between them. Germline V gene sequence: CDR1 SGHAT, CDR2 FQNNGV. CDR3: CASSWVAVTQYF. The CDR3 DNA reads as TGTGCCAGCAGCTGGGTTGCCGTTACGCAGTATTTT.

The V and J genes are TRBV7-2 and TRBJ2-7; 8 nucleotides align to TRBD1. The CDR3 spans 19 residues. Germline CDR1 SGHTA, CDR2 FQGNSA. Trimming removed 5 bases from V and 3 bases from J; junction bases left unmatched: 21. Here the CDR3 reads CASSNHGLTRDRTRYEQYF. In nucleotides, the CDR3 is TGTGCCAGCAGCAACCACGGCCTAACCAGGGACAGGACCCGCTACGAGCAGTACTTC.

This clone appeared once. V is TRBV4-3 and J is TRBJ2-3, with D perhaps matching TRBD1 (7 bases). CDR1 and CDR2 (germline): LGHNA, YSLEER. Trimming stripped 1 base from V and 2 bases from J, with 19 bases between. The CDR3 contains 18 residues. CDR3 DNA sequence: TGCGCCAGCAGCCAAGTCCTAAACAGGGGACTGACCACAGATACGCAGTATTTT. As protein: CASSQVLNRGLTTDTQYF.

The chain links TRBV7-8 to TRBJ2-7; D is undetermined. V was clipped by 5 bases and J by 2 bases, with 10 bases between them. Germline CDR1 reads SGHVS; CDR2 reads FQNEAQ. The CDR3 covers 13 residues. The CDR3 nucleotides read TGTGCCAGCAGCCCTGGATCTCCCTACGAGCAGTACTTC. Protein product: CASSPGSPYEQYF. Complete variable domain (other parts from reference TRBV7-8 and TRBJ2-7): GAGVSQSPRYKVAKRGQDVALRCDPISGHVSLFWYQQALGQGPEFLTYFQNEAQLDKSGLPSDRFFAERPEGSVSTLKIQRTQQEDSAVYLCASSPGSPYEQYFGPGTRLTVT.

The V and J genes are TRBV27 and TRBJ1-5; the D gene is possibly TRBD1 (5 bases). Trimming cost V 10 bases and J 4 bases, with 14 bases left between them. The CDR3 runs to 13 residues. Looked up from germline, CDR1 is MNHEY and CDR2 is SMNVEV (reference sequence). The CDR3 reads CATGRQTNQPQHF. The CDR3 nucleotides read TGTGCCACCGGTCGACAGACTAATCAGCCCCAGCATTTT.

J is TRBJ2-1 and V is TRBV7-2, with no clear D. Germline V gene lookup returns CDR1 SGHTA and CDR2 FQGNSA. The CDR3 runs to 12 residues. Trimming removed 1 base at V and 5 bases at J, with 3 bases between. The DNA of the CDR3 is TGTGCCAGCAGCTTAGTAGACAATGAGCAGTTCTTC. Protein: CASSLVDNEQFF.

V is TRBV27 and J is TRBJ2-2; D call uncertain. The V gene lost 10 bases and the J gene lost 0 bases, with 6 bases spanning the gap. This CDR3 is built from 12 residues. The V gene's germline CDR1 is MNHEY and CDR2 SMNVEV (reference sequence). CDR3 loop: CATHSNTGELFF. In nucleotides, the CDR3 is TGTGCCACCCATTCGAACACCGGGGAGCTGTTTTTT.

J is TRBJ2-2 and V is TRBV27, with D perhaps TRBD2 (5 bases). V lost 1 base, J lost 1 base, and 7 bases lay in between. The germline CDR1 and CDR2 sequences are MNHEY and SMNVEV (reference sequence). The CDR3 is 15 residues long. Written as DNA, the CDR3 is TGTGCCAGCAGTTTATTACGGGAGAACACCGGGGAGCTGTTTTTT. Amino acid sequence: CASSLLRENTGELFF.

The V gene is TRBV4-3, the J gene TRBJ2-7; a possible D gene is TRBD2 (6 bases). The germline CDR1 and CDR2 sequences are LGHNA and YSLEER. Trimming took 0 bases from V and 4 from J, leaving 13 bases between them. The CDR3 has 15 amino acids. The CDR3: CASSQDAGLAYEQYF. The CDR3 nucleotides read TGCGCCAGCAGCCAAGATGCGGGGCTCGCTTACGAGCAGTACTTC.

The chain is built from TRBV7-9 and TRBJ2-3; D unclear. With 5 bases removed from V and 4 bases from J, the gap between germline ends came to 10 bases. Germline lookup yields CDR1 SEHNR and CDR2 FQNEAQ (reference sequence). This CDR3 region has 13 residues. In DNA, the CDR3 is TGTGCCAGCAGCCCCAGGTACGCAGATACGCAGTATTTT. Its protein is CASSPRYADTQYF.

This clone occurred once. The CDR3 DNA reads as TGTGCCAGCAGGTCAAGGGGGCGCATTTCGGAGACCCAGTACTTC. Protein sequence: CASRSRGRISETQYF. The chain carries TRBV27 and TRBJ2-5, with 7 bases that match TRBD1. The CDR3 has 15 residues. Germline V gene lookup returns CDR1 MNHEY and CDR2 SMNVEV (reference sequence). The J segment lost 5 bases and the V segment lost 6 bases, leaving 12 bases of the junction unmatched.